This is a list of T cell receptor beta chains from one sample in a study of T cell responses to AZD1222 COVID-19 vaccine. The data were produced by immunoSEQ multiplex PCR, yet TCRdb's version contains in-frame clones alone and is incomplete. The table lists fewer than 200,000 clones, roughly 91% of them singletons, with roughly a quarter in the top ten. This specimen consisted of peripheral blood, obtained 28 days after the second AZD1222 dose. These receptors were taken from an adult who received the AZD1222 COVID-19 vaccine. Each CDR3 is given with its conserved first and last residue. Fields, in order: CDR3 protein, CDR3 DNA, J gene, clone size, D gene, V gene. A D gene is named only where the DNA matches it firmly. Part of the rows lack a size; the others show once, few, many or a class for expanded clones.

CASSQKTGWTGELFF | TGCGCCAGCAGCCAAAAGACAGGGTGGACCGGGGAGCTGTTTTTT | TRBJ2-2 | - | TRBD1 | TRBV4-3
CASSDGLAGGGEQFF | TGTGCCAGCAGTGACGGACTAGCGGGAGGGGGTGAGCAGTTCTTC | TRBJ2-1 | - | TRBD2 | TRBV6-2/TRBV6-3
CASSQGNGLAGGVGEQYF | TGCGCCAGCAGCCAAGGGAATGGACTAGCGGGAGGTGTCGGCGAGCAGTACTTC | TRBJ2-7 | once | TRBD2 | TRBV4-3
CASSQEAAAGASPLHF | TGCGCCAGCAGCCAAGAAGCGGCGGCAGGAGCTTCACCCCTCCACTTT | TRBJ1-6 | - | - | TRBV4-3
CASSLPASGYGYTF | TGTGCCAGCAGTTTACCGGCTAGCGGCTATGGCTACACCTTC | TRBJ1-2 | once | - | TRBV28
CASSPRPSGGNTGELFF | TGTGCCAGCAGCCCCCGCCCGAGCGGGGGGAACACCGGGGAGCTGTTTTTT | TRBJ2-2 | - | TRBD2 | TRBV3-1/TRBV3-2
CASKRGDYEQYF | TGTGCCAGCAAACGAGGGGACTACGAGCAGTACTTC | TRBJ2-7 | - | - | TRBV6-5
CASSLEVFTDYGYTF | TGTGCCAGCAGCTTGGAAGTGTTTACAGACTATGGCTACACCTTC | TRBJ1-2 | - | - | TRBV5-5
CASSERNEQFF | TGTGCCAGCAGTGAAAGGAATGAGCAGTTCTTC | TRBJ2-1 | - | - | TRBV25-1
CASSGRVYSNQPQHF | TGTGCCAGCAGTGGCAGGGTTTATAGCAATCAGCCCCAGCATTTT | TRBJ1-5 | - | - | TRBV21-1
CSVGGGQETQYF | TGCAGCGTTGGAGGGGGACAAGAGACCCAGTACTTC | TRBJ2-5 | once | - | TRBV29-1
CASSSVRSDRTGELFF | TGTGCCAGCAGCTCCGTGCGCAGCGATCGAACCGGGGAGCTGTTTTTT | TRBJ2-2 | few | - | TRBV7-3
CSGQSGTEAFF | TGCAGCGGTCAGTCAGGGACTGAAGCTTTCTTT | TRBJ1-1 | - | - | TRBV29-1
CATSGTGSNQPQHF | TGTGCCACCAGTGGAACAGGGAGCAATCAGCCCCAGCATTTT | TRBJ1-5 | once | - | TRBV24-1
CASSVAPMIGNEQFF | TGTGCCAGCAGCGTAGCCCCTATGATTGGCAATGAGCAGTTCTTC | TRBJ2-1 | - | - | TRBV9
CASSDDRGLTDTQYF | TGTGCCAGCAGTGATGACAGGGGGCTTACAGATACGCAGTATTTT | TRBJ2-3 | - | TRBD1 | TRBV2
CASSLVWGTEAFF | TGTGCCAGCAGCTTAGTTTGGGGGACTGAAGCTTTCTTT | TRBJ1-1 | - | - | TRBV7-2
CASSWEGEQFF | TGTGCCAGCAGCTGGGAGGGTGAGCAGTTCTTC | TRBJ2-1 | - | TRBD2 | TRBV6-5
CASSGGTPYEQYF | TGTGCCAGCAGCGGGGGGACCCCCTACGAGCAGTACTTC | TRBJ2-7 | once | - | TRBV7-2
CASSLVGGPDEQFF | TGTGCCAGCAGTTTAGTGGGAGGGCCGGATGAGCAGTTCTTC | TRBJ2-1 | few | TRBD2 | TRBV28
CASSQDLGKGTAFF | TGTGCCAGCAGCCAAGATCTAGGTAAGGGGACCGCTTTCTTT | TRBJ1-1 | - | - | TRBV3-1/TRBV3-2
CACPGPTYNEQFF | TGTGCCTGTCCCGGACCTACCTACAATGAGCAGTTCTTC | TRBJ2-1 | - | - | TRBV30
CASSLGGRAKGEQFF | TGTGCCAGCAGTTTAGGCGGGAGGGCCAAGGGTGAGCAGTTCTTC | TRBJ2-1 | - | TRBD2 | TRBV28
CASSSKAGSSVVYEQFF | TGTGCCAGCTCGTCAAAGGCCGGGTCTTCCGTGGTCTATGAGCAGTTCTTC | TRBJ2-1 | - | - | TRBV18
CASSLGGTNTGELFF | TGTGCCAGCAGTTTAGGAGGAACGAACACCGGGGAGCTGTTTTTT | TRBJ2-2 | - | - | TRBV28
CASSQVLGTSGSETDTQYF | TGTGCCAGCAGCCAGGTACTCGGGACTAGCGGGAGCGAGACAGATACGCAGTATTTT | TRBJ2-3 | - | TRBD2 | TRBV3-1/TRBV3-2
CAWSVQEGQPQHF | TGTGCCTGGAGTGTACAGGAGGGGCAGCCCCAGCATTTT | TRBJ1-5 | - | - | TRBV30
CASSLQDREGGYTF | TGTGCCAGCAGCCTCCAGGACAGGGAAGGTGGCTACACCTTC | TRBJ1-2 | - | TRBD1 | TRBV6-5
CASSGEGLPNQPQHF | TGTGCCAGTAGTGGGGAGGGCCTTCCCAATCAGCCCCAGCATTTT | TRBJ1-5 | - | - | TRBV19
CASSPTTGGGIEAFF | TGTGCCAGCTCACCAACAACAGGAGGGGGCATTGAAGCTTTCTTT | TRBJ1-1 | - | TRBD1 | TRBV18
CASSFTTGAGNTIYF | TGTGCCAGCAGCTTTACGACAGGGGCCGGAAACACCATATATTTT | TRBJ1-3 | - | TRBD1 | TRBV7-2
CASSKGDTYIDTQYF | TGTGCCAGCAGCAAGGGTGATACATACATAGATACGCAGTATTTT | TRBJ2-3 | - | - | TRBV7-2
CAWSVRREEQYF | TGTGCCTGGAGTGTACGCAGGGAAGAGCAGTACTTC | TRBJ2-7 | once | - | TRBV30
CASSEEGAGEIGANVLTF | TGCGCCAGCAGTGAGGAGGGGGCAGGGGAGATTGGGGCCAACGTCCTGACTTTC | TRBJ2-6 | - | TRBD1 | TRBV10-1
CASSLSGGPAFEQFF | TGTGCCAGCAGCTTATCGGGAGGGCCGGCCTTTGAGCAGTTCTTC | TRBJ2-1 | - | TRBD2 | TRBV5-4
CASSLVGTNTGPQHF | TGTGCCAGCAGCTTGGTAGGTACCAACACGGGGCCCCAGCATTTT | TRBJ1-5 | - | - | TRBV5-5
CASSPALHRGDTQYF | TGTGCCAGCAGTCCAGCGTTACACCGGGGGGATACGCAGTATTTT | TRBJ2-3 | few | - | TRBV27
CASLVRGKRAYNEQFF | TGTGCCAGCTTAGTGAGGGGGAAAAGAGCCTACAATGAGCAGTTCTTC | TRBJ2-1 | - | - | TRBV2
CATSDPGQGIRADEQFF | TGTGCCACCAGTGATCCGGGACAGGGGATCCGGGCGGATGAGCAGTTCTTC | TRBJ2-1 | - | TRBD1 | TRBV24-1
CASSPRMGQGRTDTQYF | TGTGCCAGCAGCCCGCGCATGGGACAGGGGAGGACAGATACGCAGTATTTT | TRBJ2-3 | few | TRBD1 | TRBV7-2
CASSLSSGRAGEQFF | TGTGCCAGCAGCTTGTCAAGCGGGAGGGCCGGCGAGCAGTTCTTC | TRBJ2-1 | once | TRBD2 | TRBV11-2
CASSRNPQNYGYTF | TGTGCCAGCAGCCGAAACCCACAGAACTATGGCTACACCTTC | TRBJ1-2 | - | - | TRBV27
CASSTGLADYNEQFF | TGCGCCAGCAGCACGGGACTAGCGGACTACAATGAGCAGTTCTTC | TRBJ2-1 | - | TRBD2 | TRBV5-1
CASSLRQGEKLFF | TGCGCCAGCAGCTTGCGACAGGGAGAAAAACTGTTTTTT | TRBJ1-4 | - | TRBD1 | TRBV5-1
CASSSGTGRVGDTQYF | TGTGCCAGCAGCTCCGGGACAGGCCGAGTAGGTGATACGCAGTATTTT | TRBJ2-3 | - | TRBD1 | TRBV5-6
CASSLAGDYEQYF | TGTGCCAGCAGTCTAGCGGGAGACTACGAGCAGTACTTC | TRBJ2-7 | - | TRBD2 | TRBV6-2/TRBV6-3
CAWSVRDEQYF | TGTGCCTGGAGTGTAAGGGACGAGCAGTACTTC | TRBJ2-7 | - | - | TRBV30
CASSFQGVEKLFF | TGTGCCAGCAGCTTTCAGGGAGTTGAAAAACTGTTTTTT | TRBJ1-4 | - | - | TRBV5-4
CASSLGQGGSGNTIYF | TGTGCCAGCAGCTTGGGGCAGGGGGGCTCTGGAAACACCATATATTTT | TRBJ1-3 | - | TRBD1 | TRBV5-5
CASRPTGTAGFF | TGTGCCAGCAGACCCACCGGGACTGCCGGGTTCTTC | TRBJ2-1 | - | - | TRBV6-5
CASSPETGGTGAFF | TGTGCCAGCTCCCCAGAGACAGGCGGGACCGGCGCTTTCTTT | TRBJ1-1 | - | - | TRBV18
CASSLRAGLSTDGYTF | TGTGCCAGCAGCTTGAGGGCAGGCCTTTCGACGGATGGCTACACCTTC | TRBJ1-2 | - | - | TRBV5-5
CASSQASSGSPHEQYF | TGCGCCAGCAGCCAGGCCTCTAGCGGGAGTCCCCACGAGCAGTACTTC | TRBJ2-7 | once | TRBD2 | TRBV4-1
CASSPPGQVTGELFF | TGTGCCAGCAGTCCCCCGGGACAAGTCACCGGGGAGCTGTTTTTT | TRBJ2-2 | - | - | TRBV7-8
CASSARGGGNEKLFF | TGTGCCAGCAGCGCCCGGGGAGGGGGTAACGAAAAACTGTTTTTT | TRBJ1-4 | - | - | TRBV7-3
CASSLPGQGGQTQYF | TGTGCCAGCAGTTTGCCGGGACAGGGCGGGCAGACCCAGTACTTC | TRBJ2-5 | - | TRBD1 | TRBV28
CASSQDSGTGSYEQYF | TGCGCCAGCAGCCAAGATTCCGGGACAGGGTCCTACGAGCAGTACTTC | TRBJ2-7 | - | TRBD1 | TRBV4-1
CASSQSLTGGEQYF | TGCGCCAGCAGTCAATCCCTAACAGGGGGCGAGCAGTACTTC | TRBJ2-7 | - | TRBD1 | TRBV23-1
CASSLLVGGRYEQYF | TGTGCCAGCAGCTTATTGGTGGGTGGTCGGTACGAGCAGTACTTC | TRBJ2-7 | - | - | TRBV7-3
CSVGTDQETQYF | TGCAGCGTTGGGACAGACCAAGAGACCCAGTACTTC | TRBJ2-5 | - | - | TRBV29-1